This T cell receptor beta chain was documented in a study of OX40 agonist ivuxolimab in advanced cancers. General study points: Low normalized clonal expansion also occurred in some nonresponding patients.

The CDR3 covers 14 residues. V lost 6 bases, J lost 8 bases, and 19 bases lay in between. Germline V lookup: CDR1 MNHEY, CDR2 SMNVEV (reference sequence). Clones were read by immunoSEQ multiplex PCR, and TCRdb kept only the in-frame ones, dropping some. The sample lists about 47,000 clones; less than 90% were seen once. With respect to this clone: Its antigen remains unknown.

This sample comprised CD4+ or CD8+ T cells sorted from blood, obtained in a trial of the OX40 agonist ivuxolimab. The chain joins TRBV27 to TRBJ1-2, with D maybe TRBD1 (6 bases). This sequence was found in an adult with an advanced solid tumor such as melanoma, head and neck, liver or kidney cancer. The DNA for the CDR3 is TGTGCCAGCAGCGAAGGCCCGGGGGGCCTAGGCTACACCTTC. It codes for CASSEGPGGLGYTF.